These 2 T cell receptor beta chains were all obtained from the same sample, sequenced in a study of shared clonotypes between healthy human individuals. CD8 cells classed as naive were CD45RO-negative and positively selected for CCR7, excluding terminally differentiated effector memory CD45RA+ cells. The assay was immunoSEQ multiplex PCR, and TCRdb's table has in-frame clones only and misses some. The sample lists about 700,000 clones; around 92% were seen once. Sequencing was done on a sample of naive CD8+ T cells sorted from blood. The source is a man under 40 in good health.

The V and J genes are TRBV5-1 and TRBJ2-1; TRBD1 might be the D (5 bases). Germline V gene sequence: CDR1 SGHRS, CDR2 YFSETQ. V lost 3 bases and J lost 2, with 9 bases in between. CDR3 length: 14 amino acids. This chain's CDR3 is CASSYRTPYNEQFF. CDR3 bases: TGCGCCAGCAGCTATCGGACACCCTACAATGAGCAGTTCTTC.

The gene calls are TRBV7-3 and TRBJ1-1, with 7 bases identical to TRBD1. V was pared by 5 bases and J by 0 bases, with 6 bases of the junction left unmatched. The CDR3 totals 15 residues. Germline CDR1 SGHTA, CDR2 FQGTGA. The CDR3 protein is CASSASGGVNTEAFF. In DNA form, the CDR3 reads TGTGCCAGCAGCGCCTCAGGGGGTGTGAACACTGAAGCTTTCTTT.